This is a list of T cell receptor beta chains from one sample in a study of technical replicates of blood from a handful of donors. The data were produced by immunoSEQ multiplex PCR, yet TCRdb's version contains in-frame clones alone and is incomplete. The table has tens of thousands of clones, nearly 99% seen once; the top ten hold approximately 0.2%. The specimen was T cells isolated from PBMCs. Receptors were obtained from a human donor in good health. Both conserved end residues are part of each CDR3. A D gene is named only where the DNA matches it firmly. Only some rows state a clone size, as once, few, many or a class for expanded clones.

v_gene: TRBV15; j_gene: TRBJ2-4; abundance: -; d_gene: -; CDR3nt: TGTGCCACCAGCAGAGGAACGCGGGGGCCGAAAAACATTCAGTACTTC; CDR3aa: CATSRGTRGPKNIQYF
v_gene: TRBV9; j_gene: TRBJ2-2; abundance: once; d_gene: TRBD2; CDR3nt: TGTGCCAGCAGCGTTGGCGGGAGGGCCAACACCGGGGAGCTGTTTTTT; CDR3aa: CASSVGGRANTGELFF
v_gene: TRBV27; j_gene: TRBJ1-5; abundance: -; d_gene: -; CDR3nt: TGTGCCAGCAGCTCAGGGGTAAGCAATCAGCCCCAGCATTTT; CDR3aa: CASSSGVSNQPQHF
v_gene: TRBV15; j_gene: TRBJ2-5; abundance: -; d_gene: TRBD2; CDR3nt: TGTGCCACCAGCAGAGGGCCCCCAGCGGGAGGGCTGGAGACCCAGTACTTC; CDR3aa: CATSRGPPAGGLETQYF
v_gene: TRBV18; j_gene: TRBJ2-3; abundance: -; d_gene: TRBD1; CDR3nt: TGTGCCAGCTCACCGACAGGGCCGAAAACAGATACGCAGTATTTT; CDR3aa: CASSPTGPKTDTQYF
v_gene: TRBV7-3; j_gene: TRBJ2-1; abundance: -; d_gene: TRBD2; CDR3nt: TGTGCCAGCAGCTCCGGACTAGCGGGCTCCTACAATGAGCAGTTCTTC; CDR3aa: CASSSGLAGSYNEQFF
v_gene: TRBV19; j_gene: TRBJ1-2; abundance: -; d_gene: -; CDR3nt: TGTGCCAGTAGTATTGGGACTTCGCGTGGCTACACCTTC; CDR3aa: CASSIGTSRGYTF
v_gene: TRBV11-3; j_gene: TRBJ2-3; abundance: -; d_gene: TRBD2; CDR3nt: TGTGCCAGCAGCTTAGCGGGCGGGAGGGAGACAGATACGCAGTATTTT; CDR3aa: CASSLAGGRETDTQYF
v_gene: TRBV5-1; j_gene: TRBJ2-7; abundance: -; d_gene: TRBD2; CDR3nt: TGCGCCAGCAGTTCTAGCGGGAGTTGGGGCGAGCAGTACTTC; CDR3aa: CASSSSGSWGEQYF
v_gene: TRBV19; j_gene: TRBJ2-7; abundance: -; d_gene: TRBD2; CDR3nt: TGTGCCAGTAGTATAAGCGGGGGGGCCGAGGTACACGAGCAGTACTTC; CDR3aa: CASSISGGAEVHEQYF
v_gene: TRBV4-1; j_gene: TRBJ2-3; abundance: -; d_gene: -; CDR3nt: TGCGCCAGCAGCCTGGGACTCACGATTAGCACAGATACGCAGTATTTT; CDR3aa: CASSLGLTISTDTQYF
v_gene: TRBV7-3; j_gene: TRBJ1-1; abundance: few; d_gene: TRBD1; CDR3nt: TGTGCCAGCAGTCGACAGGGCAACACTGAAGCTTTCTTT; CDR3aa: CASSRQGNTEAFF
v_gene: TRBV7-8; j_gene: TRBJ2-7; abundance: -; d_gene: -; CDR3nt: TGTGCCAGCAGCCTAAACCGGGACATCAACTACGAGCAGTACTTC; CDR3aa: CASSLNRDINYEQYF
v_gene: TRBV6-5; j_gene: TRBJ1-1; abundance: once; d_gene: -; CDR3nt: TGTGCCAGCAGATTAGGAGCGGGCGAAGCTTTCTTT; CDR3aa: CASRLGAGEAFF
v_gene: TRBV25-1; j_gene: TRBJ1-4; abundance: -; d_gene: -; CDR3nt: TGTGCCAGCAGCTACTACCTAGAAAAACTGTTTTTT; CDR3aa: CASSYYLEKLFF
v_gene: TRBV14; j_gene: TRBJ2-4; abundance: -; d_gene: -; CDR3nt: TGTGCCAGCAGCCAAGCTGGGACTGGAAACATTCAGTACTTC; CDR3aa: CASSQAGTGNIQYF
v_gene: TRBV6-6; j_gene: TRBJ2-3; abundance: -; d_gene: -; CDR3nt: TGTGCCAGCAGTTACAGTAGAAACGGGGGCACAGATACGCAGTATTTT; CDR3aa: CASSYSRNGGTDTQYF
v_gene: TRBV29-1; j_gene: TRBJ2-1; abundance: -; d_gene: -; CDR3nt: TGCAGCGTCCGAGCGGGTTCCAATGAGCAGTTCTTC; CDR3aa: CSVRAGSNEQFF
v_gene: TRBV4-3; j_gene: TRBJ1-2; abundance: -; d_gene: TRBD1; CDR3nt: TGCGCCAGCAGCTTCCGACAGGGAGACTATGGCTACACCTTC; CDR3aa: CASSFRQGDYGYTF
v_gene: TRBV7-3; j_gene: TRBJ2-7; abundance: once; d_gene: TRBD1; CDR3nt: TGTGCCAGCAGCCGGGAGGACAGGGGTGGAGACGAGCAGTACTTC; CDR3aa: CASSREDRGGDEQYF
v_gene: TRBV4-3; j_gene: TRBJ2-2; abundance: once; d_gene: TRBD1; CDR3nt: TGCGCCAGCAGCCAGCCTGACAGGGGAGCGGAGCTGTTTTTT; CDR3aa: CASSQPDRGAELFF
v_gene: TRBV7-6; j_gene: TRBJ2-7; abundance: -; d_gene: TRBD2; CDR3nt: TGTGCCAGCAGCTTAGTAGTAATCGCTAGCGGCCCCTACGAGCAGTACTTC; CDR3aa: CASSLVVIASGPYEQYF
v_gene: TRBV14; j_gene: TRBJ2-7; abundance: -; d_gene: -; CDR3nt: TGTGCCAGCAGCCGAGATACCCAGGGGGAGCAGTACTTC; CDR3aa: CASSRDTQGEQYF
v_gene: TRBV27; j_gene: TRBJ2-6; abundance: -; d_gene: TRBD1; CDR3nt: TGTGCCATAGGACAGGGGGAAAAGTATGGGGCCAACGTCCTGACTTTC; CDR3aa: CAIGQGEKYGANVLTF
v_gene: TRBV18; j_gene: TRBJ1-2; abundance: -; d_gene: -; CDR3nt: TGTGCCAGCTCTCTCACGGGGAGGACAAACTATGGCTACACCTTC; CDR3aa: CASSLTGRTNYGYTF
v_gene: TRBV9; j_gene: TRBJ2-5; abundance: once; d_gene: TRBD2; CDR3nt: TGTGCCAGCAGCGCGGGACTAGTGGAGGAGACCCAGTACTTC; CDR3aa: CASSAGLVEETQYF
v_gene: TRBV10-1; j_gene: TRBJ2-2; abundance: -; d_gene: -; CDR3nt: TGCGCCAGCAGTGCTAGAGGTGCCACCGGGGAGCTGTTTTTT; CDR3aa: CASSARGATGELFF
v_gene: TRBV12-2; j_gene: TRBJ2-3; abundance: -; d_gene: -; CDR3nt: TGTGCAAGTCGCTCCGGACTAGCGGGAGGAACTAGCACAGATACGCAGTATTTT; CDR3aa: CASRSGLAGGTSTDTQYF
v_gene: TRBV9; j_gene: TRBJ2-1; abundance: -; d_gene: -; CDR3nt: TGTGCATCGGGGGTCGGGACGACCTACAATGAGCAGTTCTTC; CDR3aa: CASGVGTTYNEQFF
v_gene: TRBV10-1; j_gene: TRBJ2-3; abundance: -; d_gene: TRBD1; CDR3nt: TGCGCCAGCAGTGAGGCCCCCGGGACAGGGGGCAAGGGGGGTACGCAGTATTTT; CDR3aa: CASSEAPGTGGKGGTQYF
v_gene: TRBV27; j_gene: TRBJ2-1; abundance: -; d_gene: -; CDR3nt: TGTGCCAGCTCTTATGACGGGAGCTCCTACAATGAGCAGTTCTTC; CDR3aa: CASSYDGSSYNEQFF
v_gene: TRBV5-1; j_gene: TRBJ2-3; abundance: -; d_gene: TRBD1; CDR3nt: TGCGCCAGCAGCTGGGACAGGGGCACAGATACGCAGTATTTT; CDR3aa: CASSWDRGTDTQYF
v_gene: TRBV11-2; j_gene: TRBJ2-1; abundance: -; d_gene: TRBD2; CDR3nt: TGTGCCAGCAGTCCTCCCCTGGGTCCTAGCGGGGGTTACAATGAGCAGTTCTTC; CDR3aa: CASSPPLGPSGGYNEQFF
v_gene: TRBV27; j_gene: TRBJ1-2; abundance: -; d_gene: TRBD1; CDR3nt: TGTGCCAGCAGTTTTCAGGGGGCGGAGGGCTACACCTTC; CDR3aa: CASSFQGAEGYTF
v_gene: TRBV5-6; j_gene: TRBJ2-5; abundance: -; d_gene: -; CDR3nt: TGTGCCAGCAGCTTGCCACTAGCTGAGACCCAGTACTTC; CDR3aa: CASSLPLAETQYF
v_gene: TRBV10-3; j_gene: TRBJ1-2; abundance: -; d_gene: TRBD1; CDR3nt: TGTGCCATTCAATGGGACAGGGGGGGAGACGGCTACACCTTC; CDR3aa: CAIQWDRGGDGYTF
v_gene: TRBV19; j_gene: TRBJ1-1; abundance: -; d_gene: -; CDR3nt: TGTGCCAGTAGGGGGACCTCGGGGGACACTGAAGCTTTCTTT; CDR3aa: CASRGTSGDTEAFF
v_gene: TRBV6-5; j_gene: TRBJ2-1; abundance: -; d_gene: -; CDR3nt: TGTGCCAGCAGTTACACGTCCCCCGCACACGAGCAGTTCTTC; CDR3aa: CASSYTSPAHEQFF
v_gene: TRBV4-3; j_gene: TRBJ1-1; abundance: -; d_gene: -; CDR3nt: TGCGCCAGCAGCCGGTCGCGGGGGGCAGAAGCTTTCTTT; CDR3aa: CASSRSRGAEAFF
v_gene: TRBV28; j_gene: TRBJ1-1; abundance: -; d_gene: TRBD1; CDR3nt: TGTGCCAGCAGCACCCGGGACAGGAGTAAGAACACTGAAGCTTTCTTT; CDR3aa: CASSTRDRSKNTEAFF
v_gene: TRBV5-6; j_gene: TRBJ1-3; abundance: -; d_gene: -; CDR3nt: TGTGCCAGCAGCCTACTCCGGGAGAGAAACACCATATATTTT; CDR3aa: CASSLLRERNTIYF
v_gene: TRBV5-1; j_gene: TRBJ2-7; abundance: -; d_gene: TRBD1; CDR3nt: TGCGCCAGCAGCCCCCGGGACAGTTCCTACGAGCAGTACTTC; CDR3aa: CASSPRDSSYEQYF
v_gene: TRBV15; j_gene: TRBJ2-1; abundance: -; d_gene: TRBD2; CDR3nt: TGTGCCACCAGCAGAGGACTAGCGGGAGGCAATGAGCAGTTCTTC; CDR3aa: CATSRGLAGGNEQFF
v_gene: TRBV28; j_gene: TRBJ2-5; abundance: once; d_gene: TRBD2; CDR3nt: TGTGCCAGCAGTTTCGGGACTAGCGGGGAAGAGACCCAGTACTTC; CDR3aa: CASSFGTSGEETQYF
v_gene: TRBV21-1; j_gene: TRBJ2-5; abundance: -; d_gene: -; CDR3nt: TGTGCCAGCAGCAAAGATGATAAGGGGCGCGAGACCCAGTACTTC; CDR3aa: CASSKDDKGRETQYF
v_gene: TRBV4-1; j_gene: TRBJ2-7; abundance: -; d_gene: -; CDR3nt: TGCGCCAGCAGCCAAGAAGAATCCGGACTAATTACCTACGAGCAGTACTTC; CDR3aa: CASSQEESGLITYEQYF
v_gene: TRBV27; j_gene: TRBJ2-7; abundance: -; d_gene: -; CDR3nt: TGTGTCTCAGCAGGGGTGGGAAATGTAAGCTCCTACGAGCAGTACTTC; CDR3aa: CVSAGVGNVSSYEQYF
v_gene: TRBV4-2; j_gene: TRBJ2-2; abundance: -; d_gene: TRBD2; CDR3nt: TGTGCCAGCAGCCCCATTGGGGCTAGCGGAGTGAACACCGGGGAGCTGTTTTTT; CDR3aa: CASSPIGASGVNTGELFF
v_gene: TRBV29-1; j_gene: TRBJ2-1; abundance: -; d_gene: -; CDR3nt: TGCAGCGTTGAAGATCCGGGGTACAATGAGCAGTTCTTC; CDR3aa: CSVEDPGYNEQFF
v_gene: TRBV2; j_gene: TRBJ1-1; abundance: -; d_gene: -; CDR3nt: TGTGCCTCGAGGCCTATTTTAGCTTTCTTT; CDR3aa: CASRPILAFF
v_gene: TRBV28; j_gene: TRBJ1-2; abundance: -; d_gene: TRBD1; CDR3nt: TGTGCCAGCAGTGACAGGGGGCTCGGTGGCTACACCTTC; CDR3aa: CASSDRGLGGYTF
v_gene: TRBV7-9; j_gene: TRBJ2-5; abundance: -; d_gene: -; CDR3nt: TGTGCCAGCAGCTTACGTTGGAGGGGAGAGACCCAGTACTTC; CDR3aa: CASSLRWRGETQYF
v_gene: TRBV23-1; j_gene: TRBJ1-1; abundance: -; d_gene: -; CDR3nt: TGCGCCAGCAGTCTACGAGGGAACACTGAAGCTTTCTTT; CDR3aa: CASSLRGNTEAFF
v_gene: TRBV4-3; j_gene: TRBJ2-7; abundance: -; d_gene: -; CDR3nt: TGCGCCAGCAGCCAAGCGGATAGCGGCACAATTTCCTACGAGCAGTACTTC; CDR3aa: CASSQADSGTISYEQYF
v_gene: TRBV15; j_gene: TRBJ2-6; abundance: once; d_gene: -; CDR3nt: TGTGCCACCAGCCCCCTCGCGGCTTCCGGGGCCAACGTCCTGACTTTC; CDR3aa: CATSPLAASGANVLTF
v_gene: TRBV9; j_gene: TRBJ2-3; abundance: -; d_gene: TRBD2; CDR3nt: TGTGCCAGCAGCGTCTCTCTTAGCGGGAGGGACACAGATACGCAGTATTTT; CDR3aa: CASSVSLSGRDTDTQYF
v_gene: TRBV7-6; j_gene: TRBJ2-1; abundance: -; d_gene: -; CDR3nt: TGTGCCAGCAGCTTAGTAGTCCTCGGGAATGAGCAGTTCTTC; CDR3aa: CASSLVVLGNEQFF
v_gene: TRBV7-2; j_gene: TRBJ1-5; abundance: -; d_gene: TRBD1; CDR3nt: TGTGCCAGCAGCTTAGAAGTGACAGGGTATCAGCCCCAGCATTTT; CDR3aa: CASSLEVTGYQPQHF
v_gene: TRBV4-1; j_gene: TRBJ1-4; abundance: -; d_gene: -; CDR3nt: TGCGCCAGCAGCCTCCGGACAGTGCGGGAAAAACTGTTTTTT; CDR3aa: CASSLRTVREKLFF
v_gene: TRBV13; j_gene: TRBJ2-7; abundance: -; d_gene: -; CDR3nt: TGTGCCAGCAGCAAAGCAGGGGACGAGCAGTACTTC; CDR3aa: CASSKAGDEQYF